A single sample gave rise to the 10 T cell receptor beta chains below, sequenced in a study of identical twins. TCRdb analysed the 5' RACE reads with MiXCR anew, one entry per CDR3 protein. Found here are 1.5 million to 2 million distinct CDR3 sequences, more than 30% of them singletons; the top ten hold about 0.27%. The sequenced sample was cord blood. The receptor set was obtained from a newborn girl in good health.

Only a few counts were recorded for this clonotype. The V call is TRBV6-1, the J call TRBJ1-6, with TRBD1 as a possible D gene (6 bases). V was trimmed by 4 bases and J by 9 bases, leaving 16 bases between them. Germline V CDR1 and CDR2: MNHNS, SASEGT. The CDR3 totals 15 residues. The CDR3 sequence is CASSVSQGIRSPLHF. CDR3 DNA: TGTGCCAGCAGTGTAAGCCAGGGGATTCGTTCACCCCTCCACTTT.

This clonotype was found a few times. The CDR3 DNA follows: TGTGCTAGTACTAGCGGGAGGGGCAATGAGCAGTTCTTC. Translation gives CASTSGRGNEQFF. The rearrangement uses TRBV12-5 and TRBJ2-1; TRBD2 aligns across 13 bases. V lost 8 bases to trimming and J lost 6 bases; unmatched junction nucleotides: 1. CDR3 size: 13 residues. The germline V gene has CDR1 LGHNT and CDR2 FRNRAP.

The chain combines TRBV6-1 with TRBJ1-5; D is perhaps TRBD1 (6 bases). Germline V gives CDR1 MNHNS, CDR2 SASEGT. The CDR3 covers 13 residues. The V end lost 7 bases, the J end lost 1 base, and 8 bases lay between the germline ends. The CDR3 nucleotides read TGTGCCAGCACCGGACAGAGCAATCAGCCCCAGCATTTT. Its protein is CASTGQSNQPQHF.

A few counts support this clonotype. V gene TRBV27 combines with J gene TRBJ1-1; possibly TRBD1 for D (6 bases). The CDR3 runs 15 residues. V dropped 7 bases and J dropped 0 bases, with 15 bases sitting between them. CDR1 and CDR2 (germline): MNHEY, SMNVEV (reference sequence). In DNA form, the CDR3 reads TGTGCCAGCACCCCGACAGGCCGTTTGAACACTGAAGCTTTCTTT. This encodes CASTPTGRLNTEAFF.

This clonotype has ten or more counts. V is TRBV20-1 and J is TRBJ2-7; either TRBD1 or TRBD2 may fit D (5 bases each). The CDR3 extends over 13 amino acids. Per germline, CDR1 DFQATT and CDR2 SNEGSKA (reference sequence). V was trimmed by 5 bases and J by 0 bases, leaving 11 bases between them. The CDR3 sequence: CSARGPSSYEQYF. The CDR3 bases are TGCAGTGCTCGGGGACCTTCCTCCTACGAGCAGTACTTC.

This chain uses TRBV5-1 with TRBJ2-1; TRBD2 matches 11 bases. The CDR3 sequence is 17 residues long. CDR1 SGHRS and CDR2 YFSETQ come from the germline V gene. After removal of 4 bases from V and 7 bases from J, the junction contained 13 bases not matched to a gene. The CDR3 region is CASSPRLLAGVVNEQFF. In DNA form, the CDR3 reads TGCGCCAGCAGCCCACGTCTACTAGCGGGAGTGGTTAATGAGCAGTTCTTC.

This clonotype showed up just a few times. The gene calls are TRBV20-1 and TRBJ1-1; D is undetermined. This CDR3 has 13 residues. The germline V gene has CDR1 DFQATT and CDR2 SNEGSKA (reference sequence). V gave up 0 bases and J gave up 3 bases, with 8 bases separating them. For the CDR3, the DNA is TGCAGTGCTAGAGATACGGGTCACACTGAAGCTTTCTTT. Amino acids: CSARDTGHTEAFF.

V and J are TRBV9 and TRBJ2-1; 10 nucleotides align to TRBD2. The germline V gene encodes CDR1 SGDLS and CDR2 YYNGEE. CDR3 length equals 16 residues. Trimming cost V 3 bases and J 4 bases; bases outside gene matches: 7. This CDR3 is CASSEDLSGGYNEQFF. The CDR3 DNA follows: TGTGCCAGCAGCGAAGACCTTAGCGGGGGGTACAATGAGCAGTTCTTC. Complete variable domain (other parts from reference TRBV9 and TRBJ2-1): DSGVTQTPKHLITATGQRVTLRCSPRSGDLSVYWYQQSLDQGLQFLIQYYNGEERAKGNILERFSAQQFPDLHSELNLSSLELGDSALYFCASSEDLSGGYNEQFFGPGTRLTVL.

The gene calls are TRBV20-1 and TRBJ2-1; 8 positions agree with TRBD2. V dropped 2 bases and J dropped 0; count of bases not matched to a gene: 12. CDR1 DFQATT and CDR2 SNEGSKA come from the germline V gene (reference sequence). This CDR3 contains 18 residues. This CDR3 reads CSARLRASGHSSYNEQFF. CDR3 DNA sequence: TGCAGTGCTAGATTGAGGGCTAGCGGGCATAGCTCCTACAATGAGCAGTTCTTC.

For this clonotype: Germline and junction disagree at one end, which may indicate a read error. The rearrangement joins TRBV28 to TRBJ1-1; 9 bases are a match to TRBD1. The CDR3 has 15 amino acids. From germline, CDR1 is MDHEN and CDR2 SYDVKM. CDR3 region: CASSSLTGGWTGAFF. In DNA form, the CDR3 reads TGTGCCAGCAGTTCCCTAACAGGGGGCTGGACTGGAGCTTTCTTT.